The source of this TCR beta chain is a study of cytotoxic CD8 clonotypes in ibrutinib-treated CLL. Study-level results: In comparison with age-matched healthy donors, baseline clonality was higher and tracked circulating CD8+ T-cell counts. Sampling of sustained-remission and progressing patients occurred at differing times.

In germline, CDR1 is MGHRA, CDR2 YSYEKL. Trimming took 3 bases from V and 4 from J; bases not matched to a gene: 8. The CDR3 loop spans 16 amino acids. Some clones are missing from TCRdb's copy, which holds only in-frame ones; the method was immunoSEQ multiplex PCR. Here the sample spans about 45,000 clones, 65% being singletons. Turning to this clone: No antigen is known for it.

The chain carries TRBV4-1 and TRBJ2-1; 8 bases line up with TRBD1. The sample here was PBMCs, taken after 24 months of ibrutinib treatment. This clonotype was sampled from a human donor with chronic lymphocytic leukemia. Here the CDR3 reads CASSQVQGERYNEQFF. For the CDR3, the DNA is TGCGCCAGCAGCCAGGTACAGGGGGAGAGGTACAATGAGCAGTTCTTC.